One and the same sample provided the 18 T cell receptor beta chains below, sequenced in a study of shared clonotypes between healthy human individuals. Method: immunoSEQ multiplex PCR; TCRdb's copy keeps in-frame clones and lacks some. The table includes 2 million or so clones, 90% to 95% detected once. Sample: naive CD4+ T cells sorted from blood. The sample's subset: CD45RA+ positively selected. All receptors come from a man aged 18 to 29 in good health.

The chain links TRBV9 to TRBJ1-1; 7 nucleotides line up with TRBD1. The J segment lost 4 bases and the V segment lost 2 bases, leaving 17 bases of the junction unmatched. Germline V gene sequence: CDR1 SGDLS, CDR2 YYNGEE. The CDR3 consists of 18 residues. CDR3 coding DNA: TGTGCCAGCAGCGTGTCGACAGGGTATGGCTTTGGGTCCACTGAAGCTTTCTTT. It yields the protein CASSVSTGYGFGSTEAFF.

The V gene is TRBV27, the J gene TRBJ2-7, with no clear D. The CDR3 is 13 amino acids. Germline-derived CDR1 and CDR2 are MNHEY and SMNVEV (reference sequence). The V and J ends lost 6 bases and 0 bases respectively, with 9 bases between them. The CDR3 here is CASRKDGSYEQYF. DNA of the CDR3: TGTGCCAGCAGAAAGGACGGCTCCTACGAGCAGTACTTC.

The chain combines TRBV11-1 with TRBJ2-1; tentatively, D is TRBD1 (6 bases). From germline, CDR1 is SGHAT and CDR2 FQDESV (reference sequence). Trimming took 3 bases from V and 2 from J, leaving 11 bases between them. The CDR3 is made up of 15 amino acids. The CDR3 loop reads CASSFEDSTYNEQFF. The CDR3 DNA reads as TGTGCCAGCAGCTTCGAGGACAGCACCTACAATGAGCAGTTCTTC.

The rearrangement links TRBV4-3 to TRBJ2-7; no clear D gene. V lost 0 bases to trimming and J lost 3 bases, with 9 bases between them. Germline V gene lookup returns CDR1 LGHNA and CDR2 YSLEER. This CDR3 contains 14 residues. The CDR3: CASSQDPGGYEQYF. The CDR3 nucleotides are TGCGCCAGCAGCCAAGATCCCGGTGGCTACGAGCAGTACTTC.

The V and J genes are TRBV27 and TRBJ2-7, with TRBD2 matching over 11 bases. The CDR3 has 15 amino acids. Trimming took 4 bases from V and 4 from J; bases not matched to a gene: 6. Germline V gene sequence: CDR1 MNHEY, CDR2 SMNVEV (reference sequence). CDR3 sequence reads: CASSSSGTSGYEQYF. The DNA of the CDR3 is TGTGCCAGCAGTTCTTCCGGGACTAGCGGATACGAGCAGTACTTC.

CDR3 protein: CASSSTSFSTDTQYF. CDR3 nucleotide sequence: TGTGCCAGCAGCTCGACTAGTTTTTCAACAGATACGCAGTATTTT. This chain connects TRBV7-2 to TRBJ2-3; possibly TRBD2 for D (6 bases). V lost 4 bases and J 3 bases, leaving 14 bases between the germline ends. CDR1 is SGHTA and CDR2 is FQGNSA in the germline V gene. The CDR3 extends over 15 amino acids.

The chain is built from TRBV10-3 and TRBJ2-1, with a possible D match to TRBD2 (6 bases). Per the germline V gene, CDR1 is ENHRY and CDR2 is SYGVKD. The CDR3 contains 13 residues. V dropped 6 bases and J dropped 8 bases, with 14 bases sitting between them. CDR3 coding DNA: TGTGCCATCAGGGGAGGCACCCGCCATGAGCAGTTCTTC. Translating it yields CAIRGGTRHEQFF.

This clone occurred a few times. This rearrangement joins TRBV19 to TRBJ1-3, with no clear D. The CDR3 consists of 18 residues. Per the germline V gene, CDR1 is LNHDA and CDR2 is SQIVND (reference sequence). V was clipped by 3 bases and J by 1 base, with 19 bases between them. CDR3 nucleotide sequence: TGTGCCAGTAGTATTCCTTCAGACCGGTTTTTTTCTGGAAACACCATATATTTT. Residues: CASSIPSDRFFSGNTIYF.

This clone was seen just once. The chain joins TRBV5-1 to TRBJ1-1; no definite D call. Germline assignment: CDR1 SGHRS and CDR2 YFSETQ. Deletions cut 1 base from V and 2 bases from J, with 3 bases between. CDR3 length: 12 amino acids. CDR3 nucleotide sequence: TGCGCCAGCAGCTTGATAAACACTGAAGCTTTCTTT. This encodes CASSLINTEAFF.

This chain joins TRBV7-9 and TRBJ1-2; D uncertain. This CDR3 is built from 14 residues. The germline gives CDR1 SEHNR, CDR2 FQNEAQ (reference sequence). V lost 4 bases, J lost 3 bases, and 12 bases lay in between. DNA of the CDR3: TGTGCCAGCAGCTCTCAGCGGCTTGACTATGGCTACACCTTC. This encodes CASSSQRLDYGYTF.

This clone has a single count. V and J are TRBV19 and TRBJ2-7; 7 nucleotides align to TRBD2. Per the germline V gene, CDR1 is LNHDA and CDR2 is SQIVND (reference sequence). The CDR3 loop spans 13 amino acids. With V trimmed by 5 bases and J by 6 bases, 7 bases remained unmatched. As DNA, the CDR3 is TGTGCCAGTAGTGTGACTAGCTCGGCCGAGCAGTACTTC. It translates to CASSVTSSAEQYF.

The CDR3 protein is CASSLDRGETQYF. CDR3 bases: TGCGCCAGCAGCCTAGACAGGGGAGAGACCCAGTACTTC. The rearrangement joins TRBV4-3 to TRBJ2-5; TRBD1 agrees at 8 bases. J was trimmed by 4 bases and V by 4 bases; bases with no gene match: 2. This CDR3 region has 13 residues. CDR1 and CDR2 from the germline V gene are LGHNA and YSLEER.

The chain employs TRBV30 and TRBJ1-4; D not certain. There are 14 residues in the CDR3. CDR1 is GTSNPN, CDR2 SVGIG, per germline (reference sequence). With 2 bases removed from V and 3 bases from J, the gap between germline ends came to 10 bases. This chain's CDR3 is CAWSWGGPNEKLFF. The CDR3 DNA is TGTGCCTGGAGTTGGGGTGGTCCTAATGAAAAACTGTTTTTT.

This clone has only one observation. The chain employs TRBV11-1 and TRBJ2-1; D is perhaps TRBD2 (5 bases). Between the trimmed V and J ends, which lost 4 bases and 3 bases, there was a span of 13 bases. This CDR3 contains 15 residues. Per germline, CDR1 SGHAT and CDR2 FQDESV (reference sequence). The CDR3 bases are TGTGCCAGCAGCTACACATTTAGCGTCTACAATGAGCAGTTCTTC. It translates to CASSYTFSVYNEQFF.

The V gene is TRBV10-3, the J gene TRBJ2-3, with unresolved D. The V and J ends lost 0 bases and 4 bases respectively, with 5 bases between them. From germline, CDR1 is ENHRY and CDR2 SYGVKD. The CDR3 contains 13 residues. CDR3 residues: CAISESAADTQYF. The CDR3 bases are TGTGCCATCAGTGAGTCGGCGGCAGATACGCAGTATTTT.

The genes are TRBV6-5 and TRBJ2-7; maybe TRBD1 (6 bases). The CDR3 extends over 14 amino acids. Deletions cut 2 bases from V and 2 bases from J, with 10 bases between. Germline values: CDR1 MNHEY, CDR2 SVGAGI. The CDR3 reads CASSYPGQTYEQYF. The CDR3 nucleotides read TGTGCCAGCAGTTACCCAGGACAGACCTACGAGCAGTACTTC.

The chain is built from TRBV9 and TRBJ2-3, with a tentative D call TRBD2 (6 bases). V was trimmed by 4 bases and J by 7 bases, leaving 13 bases between them. Germline CDR1 SGDLS, CDR2 YYNGEE. The CDR3 is made up of 13 amino acids. CDR3 residues: CASSSGAGNTQYF. DNA for the CDR3: TGTGCCAGCAGCTCCGGGGCGGGGAATACGCAGTATTTT.

This rearrangement joins TRBV6-1 to TRBJ2-7; D gene ambiguous. V was clipped by 7 bases and J by 3 bases, with 10 bases between them. The germline V gene has CDR1 MNHNS and CDR2 SASEGT. CDR3 length: 12 amino acids. The CDR3: CASTLRHYEQYF. CDR3 bases: TGTGCCAGCACCCTTCGACACTACGAGCAGTACTTC.